This TCR beta chain emerged from a study of response to subunit inactivated influenza vaccine (dated by TCRdb to the late 2010s). With respect to the entire study: The study used deep quantitative T cell receptor repertoire profiling to track responses to a trivalent subunit inactivated influenza vaccine. The investigation overall reported the following: According to the authors, only a limited number of new T cells may be recruited by each seasonal influenza vaccination.

Of note for this clonotype: Its cognate antigen has yet to be identified. No quality values exist for individual bases; no much larger clone is one base distant.

Measured from the cysteine to the phenylalanine, the CDR3 is 13 residues long. Only the CDR3 DNA is retained, 39 bases long and in frame from the first base. V is reduced by 4 bases and J by 8 bases, leaving a spacing of 15 bases between them. Based on the germline V gene (reference sequence), the CDR1 and CDR2 sequences are DFQATT and SNEGSKA. Library prep was done by RT-PCR. Reads for this sample came from an Illumina HiSeq 2500. The public reads were quality trimmed at Q25 with fastp and then assembled into clones with MiXCR by TCRdb, keeping productive beta chains. Each CDR3 protein gets just one entry, which takes the most common genes and DNA from the rows behind it. The sample table records 500,000 to 600,000 distinct CDR3 sequences; approximately 15% of these occur just once. Jointly, the top ten make up 3% of the sample.

Sequencing used CD4+ T cells sorted from PBMCs, obtained roughly 24 months after vaccination. Recombination joined TRBV20-1 with TRBJ2-1; TRBD2 is possibly the D segment (6 matching bases). This TCR came from a man between 45 and 75 years old who received an inactivated influenza vaccine. Donor details come from another sample of the same person, matched by shared clones. The bases are TGCAGTGCTAACCGGGACTTCTCACATGAGCAGTTCTTC. This gives the protein CSANRDFSHEQFF.